The sequence of this T cell receptor (beta chain) was determined in a study of T cells after posttransplantation cyclophosphamide. This related bone marrow graft donor gave peripheral blood on the day of marrow donation. This clone was recorded once. Its matching antigen is unknown. This CDR3 has 12 residues. Germline CDR1 SGHVS, CDR2 FQNEAQ. Deletions cut 2 bases from V and 6 bases from J, with 6 bases between. Whole-study results and caveats: TRB clonality was highly associated with recipient CMV seropositivity and reactivation. Donor CD8+ memory clones often dominated recipient blood repertoires at later times. TRB overlap between skin or GI tissue T cells and blood was limited.

Repertoires were generated with immunoSEQ multiplex PCR, while TCRdb's copy carries only in-frame clones and drops some. In the table there are about 6,000 clones, roughly 98% of which are singletons. The sequence derives from a man in his forties in good health, CMV-negative, and a related stem cell transplant donor. V gene TRBV7-8 combines with J gene TRBJ2-3; TRBD1 might be the D (6 bases). The sequenced material came from memory CD4+ T cells sorted from PBMCs. This chain's CDR3 is CASSLTGDTQYF. The CDR3, as DNA: TGTGCCAGCAGCTTAACAGGGGATACGCAGTATTTT.